Listed below are T cell receptor beta chains from one sample, sequenced in a study of T cells in localized non-small cell lung cancer. Sequencing was performed with immunoSEQ multiplex PCR; in TCRdb, only in-frame clones are kept and a portion is missing. The sample includes 40,000 to 60,000 clones, about 86% of them seen just once. The input for sequencing was peripheral blood mononuclear cells, taken before any cancer treatment. All receptors come from a man between 40 and 70 years old with stage III lung adenocarcinoma. Both conserved end residues are part of each CDR3. Each record gives: V gene, J gene, CDR3 protein.

V gene: TRBV2; J gene: TRBJ2-1; CDR3 protein: CASSDTRGGGIEQFF
V gene: TRBV7-2; J gene: TRBJ1-6; CDR3 protein: CASSPQTGINSPLHF
V gene: TRBV9; J gene: TRBJ2-1; CDR3 protein: CASARDPNLNEQFF
V gene: TRBV10-3; J gene: TRBJ2-7; CDR3 protein: CASSLAGGHEQYF
V gene: TRBV7-3; J gene: TRBJ1-2; CDR3 protein: CASSLPNSLNRGRDGYTF
V gene: TRBV7-6; J gene: TRBJ2-2; CDR3 protein: CASSFAGGRLNTGELFF
V gene: TRBV18; J gene: TRBJ2-4; CDR3 protein: CASSPPGQGLNIQYF
V gene: TRBV9; J gene: TRBJ2-1; CDR3 protein: CASSTSGNRLNEQFF
V gene: TRBV7-6; J gene: TRBJ2-5; CDR3 protein: CASSPRGGHGETQYF
V gene: TRBV7-6; J gene: TRBJ2-1; CDR3 protein: CASRPRGASLHEQFF
V gene: TRBV4-2; J gene: TRBJ1-2; CDR3 protein: CASSQERQGGYGYTF
V gene: TRBV5-5; J gene: TRBJ2-3; CDR3 protein: CASSSLATDTQYF
V gene: TRBV2; J gene: TRBJ1-5; CDR3 protein: CASSGTGGDQPQHF
V gene: TRBV5-1; J gene: TRBJ2-3; CDR3 protein: CASSSIQGVADTQYF
V gene: TRBV19; J gene: TRBJ1-1; CDR3 protein: CASISRVQGYTEAFF
V gene: TRBV20-1; J gene: TRBJ1-1; CDR3 protein: CSAGNTEAFF
V gene: TRBV7-9; J gene: TRBJ1-1; CDR3 protein: CASSLAGSNTEAFF
V gene: TRBV30; J gene: TRBJ2-5; CDR3 protein: CAWSTSRSGQGYQETQYF
V gene: TRBV9; J gene: TRBJ2-3; CDR3 protein: CASSVRDAGLTDTQYF
V gene: TRBV4-2; J gene: TRBJ2-5; CDR3 protein: CASSQDSGGKTQYF
V gene: TRBV10-3; J gene: TRBJ2-3; CDR3 protein: CAISESDSGGSTQYF
V gene: TRBV28; J gene: TRBJ2-7; CDR3 protein: CASSSPGRHYEQYF
V gene: TRBV14; J gene: TRBJ2-7; CDR3 protein: CASSQRPDRADEQYF
V gene: TRBV27; J gene: TRBJ2-5; CDR3 protein: CASSLQQGALETQYF
V gene: TRBV19; J gene: TRBJ2-2; CDR3 protein: CASSMGNRATGELFF
V gene: TRBV5-1; J gene: TRBJ1-1; CDR3 protein: CASSLQGARTEAFF
V gene: TRBV14; J gene: TRBJ1-2; CDR3 protein: CASSQVPGGYGYTF
V gene: TRBV7-3; J gene: TRBJ1-1; CDR3 protein: CASSDGMNTEAFF
V gene: TRBV5-4; J gene: TRBJ2-6; CDR3 protein: CASSPPVVFLSGANVLTF
V gene: TRBV7-3; J gene: TRBJ1-1; CDR3 protein: CASSLDREAEAFF
V gene: TRBV29-1; J gene: TRBJ1-1; CDR3 protein: CSVGGGLNTEAFF
V gene: TRBV10-3; J gene: TRBJ1-2; CDR3 protein: CASIDDRVHGYTF
V gene: TRBV27; J gene: TRBJ1-1; CDR3 protein: CASSRGSSDTEAFF
V gene: TRBV13; J gene: TRBJ2-7; CDR3 protein: CASSSGTGGDYEQYF
V gene: TRBV19; J gene: TRBJ2-5; CDR3 protein: CASSGGATGEETQYF
V gene: TRBV27; J gene: TRBJ2-3; CDR3 protein: CASSLGLATDTQYF
V gene: TRBV5-1; J gene: TRBJ1-1; CDR3 protein: CASSFNVENTEAFF
V gene: TRBV5-4; J gene: TRBJ2-5; CDR3 protein: CASSLGLAGQETQYF
V gene: TRBV5-4; J gene: TRBJ2-7; CDR3 protein: CASSRWGGGAYEQYF
V gene: TRBV5-5; J gene: TRBJ1-3; CDR3 protein: CASSLAGAGNTIYF
V gene: TRBV5-1; J gene: TRBJ2-4; CDR3 protein: CASSGGLRDKNIQYF
V gene: TRBV19; J gene: TRBJ1-4; CDR3 protein: CASSTGDATNEKLFF
V gene: TRBV2; J gene: TRBJ1-5; CDR3 protein: CASKGQGANNQPQHF
V gene: TRBV13; J gene: TRBJ2-1; CDR3 protein: CASSSGLAGNEQFF
V gene: TRBV21-1; J gene: TRBJ2-7; CDR3 protein: CASKGEGQGDEQYF
V gene: TRBV5-1; J gene: TRBJ1-1; CDR3 protein: CASSPQAGMNTEAFF
V gene: TRBV9; J gene: TRBJ1-5; CDR3 protein: CASSVVPDSNQPQHF
V gene: TRBV5-1; J gene: TRBJ1-1; CDR3 protein: CASSRNSDTEAFF
V gene: TRBV5-4; J gene: TRBJ2-7; CDR3 protein: CASSLGGQGVRSYEQYF
V gene: TRBV19; J gene: TRBJ2-5; CDR3 protein: CASSLALRGPGKYQETQYF
V gene: TRBV4-1; J gene: TRBJ1-5; CDR3 protein: CASSRVLGENQPQHF
V gene: TRBV19; J gene: TRBJ2-2; CDR3 protein: CASTGTSGYGELFF
V gene: TRBV5-1; J gene: TRBJ2-2; CDR3 protein: CASEETPNTGELFF
V gene: TRBV5-1; J gene: TRBJ2-3; CDR3 protein: CASSPTTSGGAQDTQYF
V gene: TRBV25-1; J gene: TRBJ2-2; CDR3 protein: CASSVNAGTGYTGELFF